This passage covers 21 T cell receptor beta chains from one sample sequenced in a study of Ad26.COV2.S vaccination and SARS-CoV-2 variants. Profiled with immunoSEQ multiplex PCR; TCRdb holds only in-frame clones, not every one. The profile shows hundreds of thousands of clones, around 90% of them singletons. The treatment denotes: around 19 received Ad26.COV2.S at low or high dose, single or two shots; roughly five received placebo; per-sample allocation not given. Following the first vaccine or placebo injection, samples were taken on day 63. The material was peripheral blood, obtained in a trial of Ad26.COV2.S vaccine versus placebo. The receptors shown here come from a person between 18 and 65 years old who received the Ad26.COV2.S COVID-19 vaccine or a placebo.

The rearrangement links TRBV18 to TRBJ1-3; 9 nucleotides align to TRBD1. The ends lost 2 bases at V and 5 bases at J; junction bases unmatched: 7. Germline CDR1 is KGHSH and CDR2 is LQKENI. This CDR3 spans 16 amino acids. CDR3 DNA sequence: TGTGCCAGCTCACCAAACCCCACAGGGGGCAGAAACACCATATATTTT. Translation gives CASSPNPTGGRNTIYF.

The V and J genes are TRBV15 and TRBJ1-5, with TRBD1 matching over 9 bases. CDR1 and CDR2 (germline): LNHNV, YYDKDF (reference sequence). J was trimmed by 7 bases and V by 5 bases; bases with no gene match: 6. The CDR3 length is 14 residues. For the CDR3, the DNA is TGTGCCACCAGCGTGGACAGGGGCGGACAGCCCCAGCATTTT. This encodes CATSVDRGGQPQHF.

CDR3 sequence reads: CAWSRGEGAKNIQYF. The CDR3, as DNA: TGTGCCTGGAGTCGGGGGGAAGGGGCCAAAAACATTCAGTACTTC. V gene TRBV30 combines with J gene TRBJ2-4; 7 nucleotides align to TRBD2. The CDR3 is 15 amino acids. Germline CDR1 is GTSNPN and CDR2 is SVGIG (reference sequence). V was clipped by 2 bases and J by 1 base; unmatched bases: 5.

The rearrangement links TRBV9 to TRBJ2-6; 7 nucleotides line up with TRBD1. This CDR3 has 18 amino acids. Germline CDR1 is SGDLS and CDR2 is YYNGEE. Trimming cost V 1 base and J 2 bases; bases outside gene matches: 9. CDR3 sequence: CASSVSDRAFAGANVLTF. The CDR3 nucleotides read TGTGCCAGCAGCGTAAGCGACAGGGCGTTCGCTGGGGCCAACGTCCTGACTTTC.

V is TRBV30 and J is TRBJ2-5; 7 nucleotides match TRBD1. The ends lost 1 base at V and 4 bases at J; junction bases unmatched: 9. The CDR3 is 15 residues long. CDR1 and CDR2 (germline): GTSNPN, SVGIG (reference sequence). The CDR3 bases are TGTGCCTGGAGTGCGGGACAGAGCCCTAGAGAGACCCAGTACTTC. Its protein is CAWSAGQSPRETQYF.

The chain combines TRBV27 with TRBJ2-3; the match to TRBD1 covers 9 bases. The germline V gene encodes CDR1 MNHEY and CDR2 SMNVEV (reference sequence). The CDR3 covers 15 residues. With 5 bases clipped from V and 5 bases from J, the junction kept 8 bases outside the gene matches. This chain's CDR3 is CASSPRDRVLDTQYF. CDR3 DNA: TGTGCCAGCAGTCCCCGGGACAGGGTTTTAGATACGCAGTATTTT.

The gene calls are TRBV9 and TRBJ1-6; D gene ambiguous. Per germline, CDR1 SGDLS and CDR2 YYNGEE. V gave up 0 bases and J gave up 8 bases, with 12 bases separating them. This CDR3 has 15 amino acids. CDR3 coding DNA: TGTGCCAGCAGCGTAGGCCGGGATATGCATTCACCCCTCCACTTT. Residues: CASSVGRDMHSPLHF.

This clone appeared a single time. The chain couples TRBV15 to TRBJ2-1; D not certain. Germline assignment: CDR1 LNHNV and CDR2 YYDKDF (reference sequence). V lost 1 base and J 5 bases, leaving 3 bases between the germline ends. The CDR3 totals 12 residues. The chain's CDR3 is CATSRVNNEQFF. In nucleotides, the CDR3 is TGTGCCACCAGCAGAGTAAACAATGAGCAGTTCTTC.

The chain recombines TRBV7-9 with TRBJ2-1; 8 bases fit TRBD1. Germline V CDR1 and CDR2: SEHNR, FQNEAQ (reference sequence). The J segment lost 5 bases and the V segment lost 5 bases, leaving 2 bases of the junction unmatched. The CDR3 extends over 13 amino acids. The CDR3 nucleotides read TGTGCCAGCAGCCTGGGACAGGACAATGAGCAGTTCTTC. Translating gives CASSLGQDNEQFF.

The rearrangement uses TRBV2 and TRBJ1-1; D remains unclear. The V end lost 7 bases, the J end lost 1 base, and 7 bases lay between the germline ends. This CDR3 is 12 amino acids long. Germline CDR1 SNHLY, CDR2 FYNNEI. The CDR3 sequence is CASNTGNTEAFF. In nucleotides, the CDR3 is TGTGCCAGCAATACGGGGAACACTGAAGCTTTCTTT.

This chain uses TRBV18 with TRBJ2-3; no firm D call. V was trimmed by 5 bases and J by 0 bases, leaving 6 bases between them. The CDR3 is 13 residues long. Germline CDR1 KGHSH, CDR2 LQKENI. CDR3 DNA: TGTGCCAGCTCATTACAGAGCACAGATACGCAGTATTTT. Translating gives CASSLQSTDTQYF.

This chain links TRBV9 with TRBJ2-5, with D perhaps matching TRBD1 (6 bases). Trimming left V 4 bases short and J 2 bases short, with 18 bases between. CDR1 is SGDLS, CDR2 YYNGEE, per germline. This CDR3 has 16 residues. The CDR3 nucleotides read TGTGCCAGCAGCCGACGACTTGGACAGAAACAAGAGACCCAGTACTTC. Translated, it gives CASSRRLGQKQETQYF. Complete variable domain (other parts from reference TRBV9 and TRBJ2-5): DSGVTQTPKHLITATGQRVTLRCSPRSGDLSVYWYQQSLDQGLQFLIQYYNGEERAKGNILERFSAQQFPDLHSELNLSSLELGDSALYFCASSRRLGQKQETQYFGPGTRLLVL.

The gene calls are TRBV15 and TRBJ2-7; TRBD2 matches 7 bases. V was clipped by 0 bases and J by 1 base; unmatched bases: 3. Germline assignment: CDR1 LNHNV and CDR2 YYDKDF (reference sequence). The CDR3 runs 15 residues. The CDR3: CATSREGGPSYEQYF. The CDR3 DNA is TGTGCCACCAGCAGAGAGGGAGGGCCGTCCTACGAGCAGTACTTC.

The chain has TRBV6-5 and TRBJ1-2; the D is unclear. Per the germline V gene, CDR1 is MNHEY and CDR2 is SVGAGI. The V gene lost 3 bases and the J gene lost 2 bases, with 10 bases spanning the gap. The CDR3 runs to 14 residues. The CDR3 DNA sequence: TGTGCCAGCAGTTATAGTCAGCGAAACTATGGCTACACCTTC. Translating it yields CASSYSQRNYGYTF.

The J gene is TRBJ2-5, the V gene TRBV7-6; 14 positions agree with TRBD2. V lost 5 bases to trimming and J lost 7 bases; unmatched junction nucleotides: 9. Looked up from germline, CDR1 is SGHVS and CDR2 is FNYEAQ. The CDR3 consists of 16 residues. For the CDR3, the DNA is TGTGCCAGCAGCCCCACGGGACTAGCGGGGGCCACGACCCAGTACTTC. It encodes CASSPTGLAGATTQYF.

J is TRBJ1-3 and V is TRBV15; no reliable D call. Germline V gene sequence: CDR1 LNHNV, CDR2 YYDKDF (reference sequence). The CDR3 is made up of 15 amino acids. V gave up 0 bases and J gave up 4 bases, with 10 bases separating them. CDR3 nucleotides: TGTGCCACCAGCAGAGATCTAGGGTCGGGAAACACCATATATTTT. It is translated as CATSRDLGSGNTIYF.

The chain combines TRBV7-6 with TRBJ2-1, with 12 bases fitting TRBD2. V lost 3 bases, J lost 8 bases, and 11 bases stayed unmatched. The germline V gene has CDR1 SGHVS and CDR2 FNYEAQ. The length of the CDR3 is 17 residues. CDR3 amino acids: CASSFRALAGGPDEQFF. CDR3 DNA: TGTGCCAGCAGCTTTAGGGCTCTAGCGGGGGGGCCGGATGAGCAGTTCTTC.

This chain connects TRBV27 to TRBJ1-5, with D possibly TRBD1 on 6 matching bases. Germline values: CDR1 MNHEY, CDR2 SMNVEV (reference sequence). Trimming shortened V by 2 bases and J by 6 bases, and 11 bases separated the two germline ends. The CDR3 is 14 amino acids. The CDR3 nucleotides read TGTGCCAGCAGTTTAGCAGGGGTGGGTCAGCCCCAGCATTTT. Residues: CASSLAGVGQPQHF.

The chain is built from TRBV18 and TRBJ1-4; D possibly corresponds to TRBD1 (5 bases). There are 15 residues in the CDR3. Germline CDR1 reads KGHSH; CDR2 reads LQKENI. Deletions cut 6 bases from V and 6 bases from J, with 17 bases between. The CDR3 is CASSLIRDRDEKLFF. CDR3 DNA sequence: TGTGCCAGCTCTTTAATCAGGGACCGGGATGAAAAACTGTTTTTT.

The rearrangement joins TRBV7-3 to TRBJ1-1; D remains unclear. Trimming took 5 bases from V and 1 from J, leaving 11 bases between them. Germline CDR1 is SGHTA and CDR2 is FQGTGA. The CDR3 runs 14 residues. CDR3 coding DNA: TGTGCCAGCAGCGTTGGCCCCGGGAACACTGAAGCTTTCTTT. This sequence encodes CASSVGPGNTEAFF.

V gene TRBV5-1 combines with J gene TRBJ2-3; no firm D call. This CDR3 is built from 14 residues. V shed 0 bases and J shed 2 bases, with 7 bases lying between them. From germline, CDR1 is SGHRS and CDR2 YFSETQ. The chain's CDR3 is CASSLVPNTDTQYF. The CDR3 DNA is TGCGCCAGCAGCTTGGTGCCTAACACAGATACGCAGTATTTT.